A single sample is the source of the 32 T cell receptor beta chains below, sequenced in a study of shared clonotypes between healthy human individuals. Repertoires were generated with immunoSEQ multiplex PCR, while TCRdb's copy carries only in-frame clones and drops some. The repertoire holds around 1.4 million clones, with just under 99% as singletons. Sequenced: naive CD4+ T cells sorted from blood. Described subset: CD45RA+ positively selected. These receptors were collected from a man aged 25-45 years in good health.

J is TRBJ2-7 and V is TRBV18, with D possibly TRBD2 on 6 matching bases. V was cut by 1 base and J by 5 bases, with 15 bases left in between. CDR1 and CDR2 (germline): KGHSH, LQKENI. This CDR3 is built from 15 residues. Here the CDR3 DNA reads TGTGCCAGCTCACCACAGGGGTCGGGAGCACACGAGCAGTACTTC. Translated: CASSPQGSGAHEQYF.

The chain is built from TRBV5-4 and TRBJ2-7, with D perhaps TRBD1 or TRBD2 (5 bases each). The CDR3 loop spans 14 amino acids. From germline, CDR1 is SGHNT and CDR2 YYREEE (reference sequence). Trimming took 4 bases from V and 7 from J, leaving 18 bases between them. The CDR3 spells CASSPPGPPREQYF. CDR3 nucleotide sequence: TGTGCCAGCAGCCCGCCGGGACCCCCTAGGGAGCAGTACTTC.

The chain combines TRBV27 with TRBJ1-2; 9 nucleotides match TRBD1. The germline V gene encodes CDR1 MNHEY and CDR2 SMNVEV (reference sequence). V shed 3 bases and J 7 bases; nucleotides not matched to a gene: 9. The CDR3 runs to 15 residues. The CDR3 here is CASSFSQGQGGGYTF. DNA of the CDR3: TGTGCCAGCAGTTTCTCCCAGGGACAGGGTGGTGGCTACACCTTC.

The rearrangement links TRBV27 to TRBJ2-7; a possible D gene is TRBD2 (5 bases). From germline, CDR1 is MNHEY and CDR2 SMNVEV (reference sequence). V was cut by 5 bases and J by 2 bases, with 13 bases left in between. There are 14 residues in the CDR3. DNA of the CDR3: TGTGCCAGCAGTCCCCACGGGATCCCCTACGAGCAGTACTTC. Translation: CASSPHGIPYEQYF.

The chain employs TRBV7-6 and TRBJ2-3, with 8 bases matching TRBD1. The CDR3 has 17 amino acids. J lost 3 bases, V lost 2 bases, and 10 bases had no gene match. In germline, CDR1 is SGHVS, CDR2 FNYEAQ. Here the CDR3 DNA reads TGTGCCAGCAGCTTAACAGGGGGAAACTTGCCAACAGATACGCAGTATTTT. Its protein is CASSLTGGNLPTDTQYF.

The sample holds one count of this clone. The chain employs TRBV18 and TRBJ2-5; no clear D gene. In germline, CDR1 is KGHSH, CDR2 LQKENI. This CDR3 has 15 residues. The V end lost 2 bases, the J end lost 1 base, and 11 bases lay between the germline ends. The CDR3 DNA is TGTGCCAGCTCACCAAATATACCATCCCAAGAGACCCAGTACTTC. It yields the protein CASSPNIPSQETQYF.

This chain joins TRBV29-1 and TRBJ1-1; possibly TRBD1 for D (5 bases). CDR3 size: 14 residues. The ends were cut back, 3 bases at V and 4 bases at J, with 15 bases in the middle. CDR1 and CDR2 (germline): SQVTM, ANQGSEA. DNA for the CDR3: TGCAGCGTTGACCGGGGCGGGATCGGCACTGAAGCTTTCTTT. Its protein is CSVDRGGIGTEAFF.

CDR3: CASSLAAPPSYEQYF. The CDR3 DNA is TGTGCCAGCAGCCTAGCGGCGCCCCCTTCCTACGAGCAGTACTTC. The chain carries TRBV9 and TRBJ2-7; 7 bases match TRBD2. Germline values: CDR1 SGDLS, CDR2 YYNGEE. This CDR3 is built from 15 residues. Losses at the gene ends were 4 bases for V and 1 base for J; bases not matched to a gene: 8.

V usage is TRBV19 and J usage is TRBJ1-1, with 7 bases that match TRBD1. Germline CDR1 reads LNHDA; CDR2 reads SQIVND (reference sequence). CDR3 length equals 13 residues. Trimming cost V 10 bases and J 0 bases; bases outside gene matches: 5. This CDR3 is CATAGQLNTEAFF. Written as DNA, the CDR3 is TGTGCCACCGCGGGACAGCTGAACACTGAAGCTTTCTTT.

CDR3 sequence: CATSDPGLAGEGEQYF. DNA for the CDR3: TGTGCCACATCAGACCCAGGGCTAGCGGGAGAGGGAGAGCAGTACTTC. The genes are TRBV10-3 and TRBJ2-7, with 10 bases that match TRBD2. The V gene's germline CDR1 is ENHRY and CDR2 SYGVKD. CDR3 length equals 16 residues. With 10 bases clipped from V and 7 bases from J, the junction kept 19 bases outside the gene matches.

The CDR3 protein is CASVNPGQETQYF. The CDR3 DNA sequence: TGTGCCAGCGTGAACCCGGGGCAGGAGACCCAGTACTTC. The V call is TRBV6-5, the J call TRBJ2-5, with D perhaps matching TRBD1 or TRBD2 (5 bases each). Per the germline V gene, CDR1 is MNHEY and CDR2 is SVGAGI. V was trimmed by 8 bases and J by 5 bases, leaving 15 bases between them. CDR3 length: 13 residues.

The chain combines TRBV11-1 with TRBJ2-7; 8 bases align to TRBD1. Germline trimming cut 2 bases from V and 4 bases from J; bases unmatched to any gene: 10. Per germline, CDR1 SGHAT and CDR2 FQDESV (reference sequence). The CDR3 loop spans 16 amino acids. DNA for the CDR3: TGTGCCAGCAGCTTATCTCGAGGACAGGGTCCTTACGAGCAGTACTTC. Protein: CASSLSRGQGPYEQYF.

Only one count was recorded for this clone. The chain has TRBV6-5 and TRBJ2-7; D tentatively reads TRBD1 or TRBD2 (5 bases each). Trimming left V 5 bases short and J 2 bases short, with 13 bases between. This CDR3 is built from 14 residues. Germline V lookup: CDR1 MNHEY, CDR2 SVGAGI. In DNA, the CDR3 is TGTGCCAGCAGTCCAGGGAGTTACCCCTACGAGCAGTACTTC. Its translation is CASSPGSYPYEQYF.

DNA for the CDR3: TGTGCCAGCAGCGTAGGGGACATAAACCTCCACGAGCAGTACTTC. This translates into CASSVGDINLHEQYF. The rearrangement uses TRBV9 and TRBJ2-7; possible D gene TRBD1, 6 bases. V lost 0 bases, J lost 5 bases, and 15 bases lay in between. The CDR3 spans 15 residues. CDR1 is SGDLS, CDR2 YYNGEE, per germline.

As concerns this clone: In the same sample, other DNA sequences code for this CDR3. The chain employs TRBV5-5 and TRBJ2-7; D ambiguous. The CDR3 sequence is 12 residues long. Germline loops: CDR1 SGHKS, CDR2 YYEKEE (reference sequence). V shed 3 bases and J shed 1 base, with 5 bases lying between them. The DNA of the CDR3 is TGTGCCAGCAGCTCCTCATCCTACGAGCAGTACTTC. Its translation is CASSSSSYEQYF.

The gene calls are TRBV4-3 and TRBJ2-1; D is undetermined. Germline V CDR1 and CDR2: LGHNA, YSLEER. V was clipped by 0 bases and J by 2 bases, with 8 bases between them. The CDR3 length is 15 residues. The CDR3 DNA sequence: TGCGCCAGCAGCCAAGATCGGCAGGCCTACAATGAGCAGTTCTTC. It codes for CASSQDRQAYNEQFF.

On this clone: Other DNA sequences of this sample code for an identical CDR3. The V call is TRBV18, the J call TRBJ2-7; perhaps TRBD1 as D (6 bases). The CDR3 sequence is 13 residues long. In germline, CDR1 is KGHSH, CDR2 LQKENI. The V and J ends lost 6 bases and 5 bases respectively, with 14 bases between them. Here the CDR3 reads CASSPGQGNEQYF. CDR3 DNA: TGTGCCAGCTCCCCAGGGCAGGGGAACGAGCAGTACTTC.

The chain has TRBV7-9 and TRBJ1-4; the D gene is possibly TRBD1 (5 bases). This CDR3 contains 14 residues. The germline V gene encodes CDR1 SEHNR and CDR2 FQNEAQ (reference sequence). Trimming stripped 0 bases from V and 7 bases from J, with 9 bases between. DNA for the CDR3: TGTGCCAGCAGCTTAGCCGGGACTGTTGAAAAACTGTTTTTT. Its protein product is CASSLAGTVEKLFF.

This clone was detected a few times. Additional DNA sequences in this sample encode the identical CDR3. This sequence joins TRBV5-1 and TRBJ2-2; D possibly corresponds to TRBD1 (6 bases). Trimming shortened V by 0 bases and J by 5 bases, and 8 bases separated the two germline ends. The germline gives CDR1 SGHRS, CDR2 YFSETQ. This CDR3 comprises 14 residues. The CDR3 DNA sequence: TGCGCCAGCAGCTTGGACAGGGTGACCGGGGAGCTGTTTTTT. This sequence encodes CASSLDRVTGELFF.

V gene TRBV28 combines with J gene TRBJ2-1; 9 bases map to TRBD2. The CDR3 has 15 amino acids. CDR1 and CDR2 (germline): MDHEN, SYDVKM. V lost 8 bases, J lost 0 bases, and 5 bases stayed unmatched. The CDR3 DNA follows: TGTGCCAGCGGGGGACTAGCTCCCTCCTACAATGAGCAGTTCTTC. Translation: CASGGLAPSYNEQFF.

The chain has TRBV19 and TRBJ2-1, with 9 bases aligning to TRBD2. The germline V gene has CDR1 LNHDA and CDR2 SQIVND (reference sequence). V gave up 7 bases and J gave up 4 bases; unmatched junction bases: 8. The CDR3 spans 15 residues. The CDR3 loop reads CASTSSGRLYNEQFF. DNA for the CDR3: TGTGCCAGTACCTCCAGCGGGAGGCTATACAATGAGCAGTTCTTC.

This chain connects TRBV7-9 to TRBJ2-6; D possibly uses TRBD1 or TRBD2 (5 bases each). CDR1 SEHNR and CDR2 FQNEAQ come from the germline V gene (reference sequence). The V and J ends lost 1 base and 3 bases respectively, with 7 bases between them. The CDR3 has 15 amino acids. As DNA, the CDR3 is TGTGCCAGCAGCTTAGGGGACCATGGGGCCAACGTCCTGACTTTC. It yields the protein CASSLGDHGANVLTF.

This sequence joins TRBV25-1 and TRBJ2-6, with 7 bases fitting TRBD1. The CDR3 runs to 17 residues. Losses at the gene ends were 3 bases for V and 2 bases for J; bases not matched to a gene: 7. Per germline, CDR1 MGHDK and CDR2 SYGVNS. CDR3 coding DNA: TGTGCCAGCAGTGACCCCTCCACAGGGGCTGGGGCCAACGTCCTGACTTTC. This encodes CASSDPSTGAGANVLTF.

This sequence joins TRBV5-4 and TRBJ2-1; 11 bases fit TRBD2. Germline V CDR1 and CDR2: SGHNT, YYREEE (reference sequence). The V segment lost 3 bases and the J segment 7 bases; nucleotides outside the gene matches: 6. The CDR3 covers 15 residues. The CDR3 DNA reads as TGTGCCAGCAGCTCCTGGACTAGCGGGCGGAATGAGCAGTTCTTC. Residues: CASSSWTSGRNEQFF.

The rearrangement uses TRBV28 and TRBJ1-5; no clear D gene. CDR1 is MDHEN and CDR2 is SYDVKM in the germline V gene. V lost 5 bases, J lost 0 bases, and 5 bases lay in between. The CDR3 is 13 residues long. CDR3 nucleotide sequence: TGTGCCAGCAGTGGTAATAGCAATCAGCCCCAGCATTTT. This codes for CASSGNSNQPQHF.

This chain links TRBV6-5 with TRBJ2-1, with TRBD2 matching over 9 bases. After removal of 6 bases from V and 7 bases from J, the junction contained 7 bases not matched to a gene. Germline values: CDR1 MNHEY, CDR2 SVGAGI. The CDR3 runs to 14 residues. CDR3 region: CASRVLAGGNEQFF. The DNA for the CDR3 is TGTGCCAGCAGGGTACTAGCGGGTGGTAATGAGCAGTTCTTC.

About this clone: Other DNA sequences of this sample code for an identical CDR3. The V gene is TRBV2, the J gene TRBJ2-7; no firm D call. Trimming stripped 4 bases from V and 1 base from J, with 5 bases between. CDR3 length: 12 residues. Germline CDR1 SNHLY, CDR2 FYNNEI. The CDR3 DNA follows: TGTGCCAGCAGTGGGCAGTCCTACGAGCAGTACTTC. Protein product: CASSGQSYEQYF.

The chain couples TRBV5-5 to TRBJ2-2; 9 nucleotides agree with TRBD1. V was clipped by 3 bases and J by 6 bases; unmatched bases: 0. Germline V gene sequence: CDR1 SGHKS, CDR2 YYEKEE (reference sequence). The CDR3 spans 13 residues. The CDR3 loop reads CASSWTGAGELFF. The CDR3 DNA sequence: TGTGCCAGCAGCTGGACAGGGGCCGGGGAGCTGTTTTTT.

V is TRBV7-9 and J is TRBJ2-4; either TRBD1 or TRBD2 may fit D (5 bases each). Trimming shortened V by 4 bases and J by 8 bases, and 27 bases separated the two germline ends. Germline values: CDR1 SEHNR, CDR2 FQNEAQ (reference sequence). The CDR3 is 18 amino acids. CDR3 nucleotide sequence: TGTGCCAGCAGCTCCCGCCCCGACAGAGGGATCAGGCTAGACATTCAGTACTTC. As protein: CASSSRPDRGIRLDIQYF.

The chain joins TRBV27 to TRBJ2-1; TRBD2 agrees at 14 bases. Germline V lookup: CDR1 MNHEY, CDR2 SMNVEV (reference sequence). Trimming took 3 bases from V and 9 from J; bases not matched to a gene: 10. The CDR3 runs to 17 residues. The CDR3 here is CASSFHRLAGGPGEQFF. DNA for the CDR3: TGTGCCAGCAGTTTCCACAGACTAGCGGGAGGGCCAGGTGAGCAGTTCTTC.

The chain uses TRBV7-2 and TRBJ2-1; 9 nucleotides agree with TRBD1. Germline V lookup: CDR1 SGHTA, CDR2 FQGNSA. CDR3 size: 15 residues. V lost 5 bases to trimming and J lost 5 bases; unmatched junction nucleotides: 7. The CDR3 coding sequence is TGTGCCAGCAGCCACAAGGACAGGGGAGACAATGAGCAGTTCTTC. It translates to CASSHKDRGDNEQFF. Using reference TRBV7-2 and TRBJ2-1 for the parts outside the CDR3, the full variable domain is GAGVSQSPSNKVTEKGKDVELRCDPISGHTALYWYRQSLGQGLEFLIYFQGNSAPDKSGLPSDRFSAERTGGSVSTLTIQRTQQEDSAVYLCASSHKDRGDNEQFFGPGTRLTVL.

This clone was detected once. The chain couples TRBV28 to TRBJ1-5, with TRBD1 as a possible D gene (5 bases). Germline CDR1 and CDR2: MDHEN and SYDVKM. Trimming left V 7 bases short and J 6 bases short, with 22 bases between. The CDR3 consists of 16 residues. CDR3 sequence: CASIQGTRAGGQPQHF. CDR3 nucleotides: TGTGCCAGCATCCAAGGCACCAGGGCCGGGGGTCAGCCCCAGCATTTT. The full variable domain, in which reference TRBV28 and TRBJ1-5 provide the parts outside the CDR3, is DVKVTQSSRYLVKRTGEKVFLECVQDMDHENMFWYRQDPGLGLRLIYFSYDVKMKEKGDIPEGYSVSREKKERFSLILESASTNQTSMYLCASIQGTRAGGQPQHFGDGTRLSIL.